This T cell receptor (beta chain) was recorded in a study of low-dose radiotherapy and immunotherapy resistance in tumors (dated by TCRdb to between 2021 and 2024). For the study in its entirety: In Cohort 1, 0.5 Gy per fraction was delivered every 2 weeks, and a total PTV dose of 6.5 Gy was prescribed. Nivolumab was administered intravenously as a 240 mg flat dose every two weeks, and ipilimumab was administered intravenously at 1 mg/kg every six weeks. Starting on cycle 1 day 1, patients took 300 mg of aspirin by mouth once daily for four cycles. For Cohort 2, the dose was 1 Gy per fraction given every two weeks, adding up to 13 Gy in total across 26 weeks. Intravenous cyclophosphamide at 200 mg/m2 was administered every two weeks, one day ahead of each radiation and immunotherapy administration. Eight patients were included in the translational analysis, namely three from the first dose cohort plus the first five from the second dose cohort. No randomization into treatment groups was done for the people taking part in the trial.

From a lookup of the germline V gene, CDR1 and CDR2 are KGHSH and LQKENI. CDR3 length: 14 amino acids, cysteine to phenylalanine. Only CDR3 DNA remains: 42 bases, in frame from the first base. V is cut by 5 bases and J by 8 bases, and the space between the germline ends is 15 bases. A remark on this clonotype: Which antigen it targets is not known. Base qualities are not provided; no much larger clone lies one nucleotide away.

The data were produced on an Illumina HiSeq 2500. First-strand cDNA was synthesized using Superscript III and a set of TRAV- and TRBV-specific primers, so that both TCRalpha and TCRbeta chains were covered. TCRs were amplified with Phusion for 20 PCR cycles, with a constant-region primer paired with the adapter attached to the V primers. Amplification of the isolated mRNA was done with the MessageAmp II aRNA Amplification Kit, which involved an approximately 15-hour in vitro transcription at 37 degrees C. mRNA for TCR sequencing was isolated with the Dynabeads mRNA DIRECT Purification Kit. Indexed Illumina adapters were added in a second Phusion PCR of 25 cycles, after which AMPure XP beads were used to purify the products. Regarding the original processing steps: Using custom Perl scripts, TCR sequences that encoded the same protein were pooled, out-of-frame sequences were dropped, and the abundance of each clonotype was calculated. TCR sequences supported by only a single read were excluded from analysis. Among the metrics used to describe the repertoires were Shannon entropy, Gini index, clonality, richness, and the frequency of TCRs shared between repertoires. Using fastp at Q25 and MiXCR, TCRdb reprocessed the public reads and kept productive beta chains. A single entry per CDR3 protein holds the most common genes and DNA from its merged rows. The V and J calls come from TCRdb's annotation, not from the publication. The sample table lists approximately 42,000 distinct CDR3 sequences, less than 30% of them with a count of one. The ten largest account for around a tenth of the sample.

The intended sense of this specimen's time point label: after trial treatment. Taken with the paper, the label for treatment or condition translates to: LDRT plus nivolumab, ipilimumab, low-dose cyclophosphamide and aspirin (RACIN trial). Donors were enrolled in RACIN, a single-arm phase I dose-escalation trial combining nivolumab, ipilimumab, aspirin, low-dose cyclophosphamide and low-dose radiotherapy. Patients were eligible if they had advanced solid tumors that were TIL-negative. Sequencing was performed on PBMCs, taken after low-dose radiotherapy plus immunotherapy. The V and J segments used are TRBV18 and TRBJ2-2, with a weak D call of TRBD1 (6 bases match). This receptor was obtained from a male donor with prostate cancer. The sequenced DNA is TGTGCCAGCTCAACTTCAGGGGCTTCGGGGGAGCTGTTTTTT. This codes for CASSTSGASGELFF.